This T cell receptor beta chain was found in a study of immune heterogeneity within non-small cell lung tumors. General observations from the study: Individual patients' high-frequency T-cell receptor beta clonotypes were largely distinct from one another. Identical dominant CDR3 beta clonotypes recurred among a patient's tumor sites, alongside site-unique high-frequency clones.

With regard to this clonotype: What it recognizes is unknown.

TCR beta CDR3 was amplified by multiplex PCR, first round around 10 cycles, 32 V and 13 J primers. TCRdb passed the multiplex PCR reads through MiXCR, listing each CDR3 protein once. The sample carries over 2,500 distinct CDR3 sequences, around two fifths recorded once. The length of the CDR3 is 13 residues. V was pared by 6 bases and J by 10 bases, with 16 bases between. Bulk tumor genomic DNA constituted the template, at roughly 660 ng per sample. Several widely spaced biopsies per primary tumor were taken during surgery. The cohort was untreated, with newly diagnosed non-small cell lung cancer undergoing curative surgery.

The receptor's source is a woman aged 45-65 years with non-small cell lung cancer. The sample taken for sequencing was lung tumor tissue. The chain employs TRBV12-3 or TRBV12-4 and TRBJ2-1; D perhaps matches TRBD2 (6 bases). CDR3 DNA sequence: TGTGCCAGCAGCTGGGGGTCTAGCGACGAGCAGTTCTTC. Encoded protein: CASSWGSSDEQFF.